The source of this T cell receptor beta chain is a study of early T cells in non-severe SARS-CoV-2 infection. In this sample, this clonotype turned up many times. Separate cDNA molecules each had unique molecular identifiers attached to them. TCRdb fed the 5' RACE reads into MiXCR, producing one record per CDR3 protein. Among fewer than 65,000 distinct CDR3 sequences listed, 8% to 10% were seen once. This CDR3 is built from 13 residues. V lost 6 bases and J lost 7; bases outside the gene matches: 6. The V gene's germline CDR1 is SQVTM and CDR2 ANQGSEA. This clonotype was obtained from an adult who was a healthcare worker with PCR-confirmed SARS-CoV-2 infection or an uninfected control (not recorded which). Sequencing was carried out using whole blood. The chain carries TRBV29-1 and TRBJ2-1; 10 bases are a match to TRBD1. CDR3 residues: CSVMGTGENEQFF. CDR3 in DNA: TGCAGCGTGATGGGGACAGGGGAAAATGAGCAGTTCTTC.